A single TCR beta chain is shown here with its context. In germline, CDR1 is SGHAT, CDR2 FQNNGV. The CDR3 sequence is 15 residues long. After removal of 5 bases from V and 8 bases from J, the junction contained 5 bases not matched to a gene. These data come from a study of radiotherapy plus CTLA-4 blockade in lung cancer. Overall study context: Among enrolled patients, less than 20% responded and around 30% achieved disease control.

The repertoire was sequenced with immunoSEQ multiplex PCR; TCRdb's copy has only in-frame clones and lacks some. This sample yields 30,000 or so clones, of which about 70% are seen a single time; around 4.5% belongs to the top ten. This clonotype was obtained from a human donor with non-small cell lung cancer whose response to radiotherapy plus ipilimumab could not be evaluated. The chain has TRBV11-2 and TRBJ2-3; 15 bases agree with TRBD2. This sample comprised peripheral blood, obtained from a patient treated with radiotherapy plus ipilimumab. This CDR3 reads CASSQGLAGGVTQYF. CDR3 nucleotide sequence: TGTGCCAGCAGCCAAGGACTAGCGGGAGGGGTTACGCAGTATTTT.